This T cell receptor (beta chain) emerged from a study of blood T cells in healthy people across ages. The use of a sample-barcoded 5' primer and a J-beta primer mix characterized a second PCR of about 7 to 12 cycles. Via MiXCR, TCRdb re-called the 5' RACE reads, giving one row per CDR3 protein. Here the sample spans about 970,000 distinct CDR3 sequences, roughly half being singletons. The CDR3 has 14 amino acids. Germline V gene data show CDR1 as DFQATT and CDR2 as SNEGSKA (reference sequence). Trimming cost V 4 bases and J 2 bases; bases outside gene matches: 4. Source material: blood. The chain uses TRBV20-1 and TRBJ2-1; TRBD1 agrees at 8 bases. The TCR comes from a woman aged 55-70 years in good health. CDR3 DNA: TGCAGTGCTATGGACAGGGCCACCTACAATGAGCAGTTCTTC. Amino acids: CSAMDRATYNEQFF.